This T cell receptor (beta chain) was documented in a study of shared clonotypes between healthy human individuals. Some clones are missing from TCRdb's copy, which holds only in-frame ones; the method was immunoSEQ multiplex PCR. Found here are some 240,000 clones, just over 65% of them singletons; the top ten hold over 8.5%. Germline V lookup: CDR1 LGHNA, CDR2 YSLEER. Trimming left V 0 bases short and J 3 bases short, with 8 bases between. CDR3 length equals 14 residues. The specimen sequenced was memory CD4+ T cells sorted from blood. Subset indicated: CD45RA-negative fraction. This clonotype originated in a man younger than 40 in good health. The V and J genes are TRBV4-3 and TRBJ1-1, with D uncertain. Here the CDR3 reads CASSQELTDTEAFF. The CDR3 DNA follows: TGCGCCAGCAGCCAAGAATTAACCGACACTGAAGCTTTCTTT.